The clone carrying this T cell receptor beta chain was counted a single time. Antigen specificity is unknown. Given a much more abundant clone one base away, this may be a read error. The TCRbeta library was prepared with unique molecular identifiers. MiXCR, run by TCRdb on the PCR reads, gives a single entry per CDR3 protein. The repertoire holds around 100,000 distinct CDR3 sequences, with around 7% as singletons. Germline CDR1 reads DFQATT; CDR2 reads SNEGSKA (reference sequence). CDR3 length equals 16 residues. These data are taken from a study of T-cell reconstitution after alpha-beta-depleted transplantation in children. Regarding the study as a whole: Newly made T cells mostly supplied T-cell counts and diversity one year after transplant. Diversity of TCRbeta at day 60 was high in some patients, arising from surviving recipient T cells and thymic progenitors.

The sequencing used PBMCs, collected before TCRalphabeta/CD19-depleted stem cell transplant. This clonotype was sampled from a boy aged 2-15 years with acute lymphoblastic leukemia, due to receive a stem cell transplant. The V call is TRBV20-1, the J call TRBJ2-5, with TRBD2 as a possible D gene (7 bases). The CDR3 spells CCAGPVGGGTGETQYF. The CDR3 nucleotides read TGCTGTGCCGGCCCCGTAGGCGGGGGCACCGGGGAGACCCAGTACTTC.